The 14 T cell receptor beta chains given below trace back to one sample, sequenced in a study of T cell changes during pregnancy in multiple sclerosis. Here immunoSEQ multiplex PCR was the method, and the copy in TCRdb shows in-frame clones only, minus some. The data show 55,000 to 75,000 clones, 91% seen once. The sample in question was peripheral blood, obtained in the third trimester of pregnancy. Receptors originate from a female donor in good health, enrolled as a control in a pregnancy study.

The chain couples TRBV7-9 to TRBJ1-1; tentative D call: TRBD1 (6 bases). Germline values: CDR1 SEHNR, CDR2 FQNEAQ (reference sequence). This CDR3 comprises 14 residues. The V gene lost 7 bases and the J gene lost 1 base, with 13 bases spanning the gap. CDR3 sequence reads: CASTNSTGNTEAFF. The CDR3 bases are TGTGCCAGCACTAACTCGACAGGGAACACTGAAGCTTTCTTT.

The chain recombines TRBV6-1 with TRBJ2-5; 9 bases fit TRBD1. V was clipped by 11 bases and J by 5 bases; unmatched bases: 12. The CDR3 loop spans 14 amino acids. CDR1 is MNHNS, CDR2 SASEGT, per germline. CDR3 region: CAATRDRVRETQYF. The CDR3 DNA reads TGTGCCGCGACCAGGGACAGGGTCAGGGAGACCCAGTACTTC.

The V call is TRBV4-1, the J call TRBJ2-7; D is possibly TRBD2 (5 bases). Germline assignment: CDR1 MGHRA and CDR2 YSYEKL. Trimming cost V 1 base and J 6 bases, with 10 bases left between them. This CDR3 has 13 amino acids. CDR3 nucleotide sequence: TGCGCCAGCAGCCAAGTTCTTGGGAGCGAGCAGTACTTC. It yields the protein CASSQVLGSEQYF.

The CDR3 coding sequence is TGCGCCAGCAGCCGCCCGGGACAGTACAATGAGCAGTTCTTC. It translates to CASSRPGQYNEQFF. The chain recombines TRBV4-1 with TRBJ2-1, with TRBD1 matching 7 bases. CDR3 length: 14 residues. V shed 4 bases, J shed 4 bases, and the junction held 4 bases outside the gene matches. Germline-derived CDR1 and CDR2 are MGHRA and YSYEKL.

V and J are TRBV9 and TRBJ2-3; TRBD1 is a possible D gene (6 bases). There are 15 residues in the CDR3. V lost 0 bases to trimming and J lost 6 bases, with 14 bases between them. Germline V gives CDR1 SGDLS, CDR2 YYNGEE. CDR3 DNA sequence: TGTGCCAGCAGCGTAGTTCCAGGGGCCGCCGATACGCAGTATTTT. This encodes CASSVVPGAADTQYF.

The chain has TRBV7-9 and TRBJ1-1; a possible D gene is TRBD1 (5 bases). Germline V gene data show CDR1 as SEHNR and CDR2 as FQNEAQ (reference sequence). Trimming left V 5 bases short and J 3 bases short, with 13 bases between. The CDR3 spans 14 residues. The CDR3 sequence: CASSAQQEYTEAFF. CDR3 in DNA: TGTGCCAGCAGCGCCCAACAGGAGTACACTGAAGCTTTCTTT.

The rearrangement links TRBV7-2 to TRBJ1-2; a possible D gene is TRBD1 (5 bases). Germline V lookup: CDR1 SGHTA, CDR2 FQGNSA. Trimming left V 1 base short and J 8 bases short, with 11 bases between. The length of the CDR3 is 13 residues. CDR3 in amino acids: CASSLVGDGGYTF. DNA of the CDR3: TGTGCCAGCAGCTTAGTAGGGGATGGGGGCTACACCTTC.

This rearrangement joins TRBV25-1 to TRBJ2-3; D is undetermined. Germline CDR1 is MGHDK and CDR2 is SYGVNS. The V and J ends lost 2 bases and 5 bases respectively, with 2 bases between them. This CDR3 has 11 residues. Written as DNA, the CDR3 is TGTGCCAGCAGTGAACGAGATACGCAGTATTTT. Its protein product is CASSERDTQYF. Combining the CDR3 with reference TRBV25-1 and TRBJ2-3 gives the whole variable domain EADIYQTPRYLVIGTGKKITLECSQTMGHDKMYWYQQDPGMELHLIHYSYGVNSTEKGDLSSESTVSRIRTEHFPLTLESARPSHTSQYLCASSERDTQYFGPGTRLTVL.

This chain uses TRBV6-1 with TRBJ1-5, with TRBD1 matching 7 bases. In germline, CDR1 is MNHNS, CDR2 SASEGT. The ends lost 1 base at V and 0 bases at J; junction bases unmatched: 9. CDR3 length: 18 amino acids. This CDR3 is CASSEGHRGSFSNQPQHF. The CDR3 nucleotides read TGTGCCAGCAGTGAAGGCCACAGGGGCTCCTTTAGCAATCAGCCCCAGCATTTT.

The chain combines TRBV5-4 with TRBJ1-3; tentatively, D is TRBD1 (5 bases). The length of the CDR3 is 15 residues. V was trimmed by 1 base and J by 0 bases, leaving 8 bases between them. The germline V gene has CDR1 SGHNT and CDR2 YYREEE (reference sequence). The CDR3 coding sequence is TGTGCCAGCAGCTTGCAAGGGGTCTCTGGAAACACCATATATTTT. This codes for CASSLQGVSGNTIYF.

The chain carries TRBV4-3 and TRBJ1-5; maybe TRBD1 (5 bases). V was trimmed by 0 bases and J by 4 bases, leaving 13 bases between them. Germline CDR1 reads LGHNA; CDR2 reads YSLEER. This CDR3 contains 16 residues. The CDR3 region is CASSQDYLPGNQPQHF. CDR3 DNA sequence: TGCGCCAGCAGCCAAGATTACTTGCCAGGGAATCAGCCCCAGCATTTT.

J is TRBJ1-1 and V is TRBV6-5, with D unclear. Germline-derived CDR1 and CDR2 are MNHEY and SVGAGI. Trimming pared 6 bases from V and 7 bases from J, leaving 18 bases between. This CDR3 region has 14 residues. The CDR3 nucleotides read TGTGCCAGCAGCCGAAAGAGCCCGTCCAATGAAGCTTTCTTT. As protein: CASSRKSPSNEAFF.

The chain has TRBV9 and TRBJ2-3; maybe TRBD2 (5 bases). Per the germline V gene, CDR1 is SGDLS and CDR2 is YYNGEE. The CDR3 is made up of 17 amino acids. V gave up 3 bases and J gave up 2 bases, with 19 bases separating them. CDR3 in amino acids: CASSARTPAGPTDTQYF. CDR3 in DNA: TGTGCCAGCAGCGCTAGGACTCCCGCTGGTCCCACAGATACGCAGTATTTT.

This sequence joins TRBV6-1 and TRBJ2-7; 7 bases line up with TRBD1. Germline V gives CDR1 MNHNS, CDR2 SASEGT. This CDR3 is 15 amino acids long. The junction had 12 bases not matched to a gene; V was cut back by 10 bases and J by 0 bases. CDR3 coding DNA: TGTGCCATCCAATCCCGCACAGGGGCCTCCTACGAGCAGTACTTC. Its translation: CAIQSRTGASYEQYF.